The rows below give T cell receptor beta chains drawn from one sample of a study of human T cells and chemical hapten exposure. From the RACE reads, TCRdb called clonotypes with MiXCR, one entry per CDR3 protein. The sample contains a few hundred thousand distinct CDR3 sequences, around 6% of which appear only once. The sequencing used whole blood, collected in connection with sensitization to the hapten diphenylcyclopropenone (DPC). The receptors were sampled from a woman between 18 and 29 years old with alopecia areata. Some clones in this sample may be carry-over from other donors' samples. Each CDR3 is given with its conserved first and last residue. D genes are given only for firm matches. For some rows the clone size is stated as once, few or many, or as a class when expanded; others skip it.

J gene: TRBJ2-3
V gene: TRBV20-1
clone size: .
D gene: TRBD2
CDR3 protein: CSAYTTSPLTDTQYF
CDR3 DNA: TGCAGTGCTTATACGACTAGCCCGCTCACAGATACGCAGTATTTT

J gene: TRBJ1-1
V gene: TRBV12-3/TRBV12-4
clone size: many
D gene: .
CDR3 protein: CASSVMNTEAFF
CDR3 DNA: TGTGCCAGCAGTGTGATGAACACTGAAGCTTTCTTT

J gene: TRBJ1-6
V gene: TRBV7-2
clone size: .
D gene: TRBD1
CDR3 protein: CASSFDRVGSPLHF
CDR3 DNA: TGTGCCAGCAGCTTTGACAGGGTTGGTTCACCCCTCCACTTT

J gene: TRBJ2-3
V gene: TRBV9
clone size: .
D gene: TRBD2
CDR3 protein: CASSSGVAGRNTQYF
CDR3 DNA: TGTGCCAGCAGCTCCGGGGTAGCGGGGCGGAATACGCAGTATTTT

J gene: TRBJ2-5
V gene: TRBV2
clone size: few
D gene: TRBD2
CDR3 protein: CASSGRTSQQETQYF
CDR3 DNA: TGTGCCAGCAGTGGGAGGACTAGCCAACAAGAGACCCAGTACTTC

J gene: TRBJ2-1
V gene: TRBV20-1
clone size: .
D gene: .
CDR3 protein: CSARDSGRRDEQFF
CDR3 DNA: TGCAGTGCTAGAGATTCTGGCCGACGAGATGAGCAGTTCTTC

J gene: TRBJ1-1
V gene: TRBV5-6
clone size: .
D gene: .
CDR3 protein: CASSLGSGGAFF
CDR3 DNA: TGTGCCAGCAGCTTGGGGAGCGGCGGAGCTTTCTTT

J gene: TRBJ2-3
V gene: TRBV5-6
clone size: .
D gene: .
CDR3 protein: CASSLLGGLSSTDTQYF
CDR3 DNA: TGTGCCAGCAGCTTGCTAGGGGGGCTATCATCCACAGATACGCAGTATTTT

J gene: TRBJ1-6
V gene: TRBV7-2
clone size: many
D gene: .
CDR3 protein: CASSLGTVDSPLHF
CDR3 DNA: TGTGCCAGCAGCTTAGGTACAGTGGATTCACCCCTCCACTTT

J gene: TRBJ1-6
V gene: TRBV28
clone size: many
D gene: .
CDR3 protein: CASSLGHRAGNSPLHF
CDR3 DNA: TGTGCCAGCAGTTTAGGTCACCGGGCGGGTAATTCACCCCTCCACTTT

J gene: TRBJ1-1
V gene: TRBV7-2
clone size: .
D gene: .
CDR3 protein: CASGLGRSNTEAFF
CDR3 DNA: TGTGCCAGCGGCTTAGGACGTTCGAACACTGAAGCTTTCTTT

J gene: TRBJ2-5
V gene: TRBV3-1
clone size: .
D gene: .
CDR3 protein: CASSSQLGSRETQYF
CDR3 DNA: TGTGCCAGCAGCTCCCAGTTAGGGAGCCGGGAGACCCAGTACTTC

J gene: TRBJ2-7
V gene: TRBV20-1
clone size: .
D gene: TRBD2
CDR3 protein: CSASPGTSGAAQYF
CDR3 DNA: TGCAGTGCCTCCCCCGGGACTAGCGGGGCGGCGCAGTACTTC

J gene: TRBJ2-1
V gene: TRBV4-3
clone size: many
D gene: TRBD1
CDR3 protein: CASSLGTGEVEQFF
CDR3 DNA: TGCGCCAGCAGCTTAGGGACAGGGGAGGTTGAGCAGTTCTTC

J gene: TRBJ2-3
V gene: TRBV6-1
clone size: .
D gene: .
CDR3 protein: CASTRGASTDTQYF
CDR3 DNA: TGTGCCAGCACTCGCGGGGCGAGCACAGATACGCAGTATTTT

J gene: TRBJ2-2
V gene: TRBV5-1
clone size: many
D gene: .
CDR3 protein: CASSLVGSGELFF
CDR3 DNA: TGCGCCAGCAGCTTGGTTGGGTCCGGGGAGCTGTTTTTT

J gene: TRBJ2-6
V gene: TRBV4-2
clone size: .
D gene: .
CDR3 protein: CASSQATVISGANVLTF
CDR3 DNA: TGTGCCAGCAGCCAAGCTACGGTTATTTCTGGGGCCAACGTCCTGACTTTC

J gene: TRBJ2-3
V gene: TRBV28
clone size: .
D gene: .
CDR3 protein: CASSPQGSGTDTQYF
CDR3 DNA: TGTGCCAGCAGTCCACAGGGATCGGGCACAGATACGCAGTATTTT

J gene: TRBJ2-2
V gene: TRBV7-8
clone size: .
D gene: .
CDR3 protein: CASSLIEGTGELFF
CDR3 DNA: TGTGCCAGCAGCTTAATAGAGGGTACCGGGGAGCTGTTTTTT

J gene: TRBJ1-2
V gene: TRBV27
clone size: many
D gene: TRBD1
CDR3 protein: CASRKQGAVGYTF
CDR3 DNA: TGTGCCAGCAGGAAACAGGGGGCAGTGGGCTACACCTTC

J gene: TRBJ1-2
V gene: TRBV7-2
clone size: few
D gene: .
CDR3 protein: CASSLAQSLNYGYTF
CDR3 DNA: TGTGCCAGCAGCTTAGCACAATCCCTTAACTATGGCTACACCTTC

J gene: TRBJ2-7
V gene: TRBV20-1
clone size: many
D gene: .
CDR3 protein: CSLIQLAGYEQYF
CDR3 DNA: TGCAGTCTAATACAGCTCGCGGGCTACGAGCAGTACTTC

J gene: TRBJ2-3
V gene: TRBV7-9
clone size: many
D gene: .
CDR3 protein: CASSMGTYGTQYF
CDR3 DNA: TGTGCCAGCAGCATGGGGACGTATGGGACGCAGTATTTT

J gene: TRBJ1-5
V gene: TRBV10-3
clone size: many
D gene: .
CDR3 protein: CAISAGENQPQHF
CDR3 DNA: TGTGCCATCAGTGCCGGGGAGAATCAGCCCCAGCATTTT

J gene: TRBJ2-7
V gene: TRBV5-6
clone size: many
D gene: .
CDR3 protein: CASSLGAALRVYYEQYF
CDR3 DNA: TGTGCCAGCAGCTTGGGGGCAGCTCTCCGCGTATACTACGAGCAGTACTTC

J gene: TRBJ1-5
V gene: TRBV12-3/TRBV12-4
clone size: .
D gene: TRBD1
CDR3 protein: CASSARQGWNQPQHF
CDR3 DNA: TGTGCCAGCAGTGCGAGACAGGGGTGGAATCAGCCCCAGCATTTT

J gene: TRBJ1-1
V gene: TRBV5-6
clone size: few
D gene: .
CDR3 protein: CASSYPGLNTEAFF
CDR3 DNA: TGTGCCAGCAGCTATCCGGGGCTGAACACTGAAGCTTTCTTT

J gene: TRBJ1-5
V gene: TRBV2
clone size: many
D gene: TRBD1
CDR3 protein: CASSDDRGWQPQHF
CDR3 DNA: TGTGCCAGCAGTGACGACAGGGGGTGGCAGCCCCAGCATTTT

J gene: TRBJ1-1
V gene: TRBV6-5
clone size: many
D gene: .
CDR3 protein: CASSYSESNTEAFF
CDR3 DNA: TGTGCCAGCAGTTACTCTGAATCGAACACTGAAGCTTTCTTT

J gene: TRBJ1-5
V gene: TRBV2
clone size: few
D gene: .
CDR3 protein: CASRDISNQPQHF
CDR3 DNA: TGTGCCAGCCGGGACATTAGCAATCAGCCCCAGCATTTT

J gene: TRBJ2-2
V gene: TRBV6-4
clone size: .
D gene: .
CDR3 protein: CASSDGENTGELFF
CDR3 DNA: TGTGCCAGCAGTGACGGGGAGAACACCGGGGAGCTGTTTTTT

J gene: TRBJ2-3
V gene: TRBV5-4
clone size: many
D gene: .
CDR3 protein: CASSSPDKLKADTQYF
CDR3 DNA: TGTGCCAGCAGCTCTCCCGACAAACTTAAGGCAGATACGCAGTATTTT

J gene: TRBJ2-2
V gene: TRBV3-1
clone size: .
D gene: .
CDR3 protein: CASSPDGGTGELFF
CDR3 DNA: TGTGCCAGCAGCCCCGATGGAGGGACCGGGGAGCTGTTTTTT

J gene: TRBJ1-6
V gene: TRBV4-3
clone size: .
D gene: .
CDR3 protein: CASSQDVGNNSPLHF
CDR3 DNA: TGCGCCAGCAGCCAAGACGTGGGAAATAATTCACCCCTCCACTTT

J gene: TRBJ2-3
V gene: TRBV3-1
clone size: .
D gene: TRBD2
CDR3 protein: CASSVRTSADTQYF
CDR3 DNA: TGTGCCAGCAGCGTCAGGACTAGCGCAGATACGCAGTATTTT

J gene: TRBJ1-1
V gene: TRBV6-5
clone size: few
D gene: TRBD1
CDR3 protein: CASSYPPGQGAQTNTEAFF
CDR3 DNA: TGTGCCAGCAGTTACCCACCGGGACAGGGGGCACAGACGAACACTGAAGCTTTCTTT

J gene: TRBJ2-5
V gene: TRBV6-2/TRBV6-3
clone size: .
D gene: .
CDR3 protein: CASSYSRLETQYF
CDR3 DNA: TGTGCCAGCAGTTACTCGCGACTAGAGACCCAGTACTTC

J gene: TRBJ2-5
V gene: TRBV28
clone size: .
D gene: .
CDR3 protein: CASSLLDNQETQYF
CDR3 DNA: TGTGCCAGCAGTTTATTGGACAATCAAGAGACCCAGTACTTC

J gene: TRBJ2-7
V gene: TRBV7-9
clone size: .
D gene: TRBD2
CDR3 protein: CASSRGGLSGGEQYF
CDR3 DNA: TGTGCCAGCAGCCGTGGGGGACTATCGGGAGGGGAGCAGTACTTC

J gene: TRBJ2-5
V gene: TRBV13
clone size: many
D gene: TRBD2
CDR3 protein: CASSRRLAGQETQYF
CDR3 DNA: TGTGCCAGCAGCCGAAGACTAGCGGGGCAAGAGACCCAGTACTTC

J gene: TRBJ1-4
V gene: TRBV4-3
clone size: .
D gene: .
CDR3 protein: CASSHPERGNEKLFF
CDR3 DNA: TGCGCCAGCAGCCACCCCGAGAGGGGTAATGAAAAACTGTTTTTT

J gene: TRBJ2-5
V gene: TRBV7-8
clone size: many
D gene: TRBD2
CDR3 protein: CASSLVSGGETQYF
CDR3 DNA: TGTGCCAGCAGCTTAGTCTCGGGGGGGGAGACCCAGTACTTC

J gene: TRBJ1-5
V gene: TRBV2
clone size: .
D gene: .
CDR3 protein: CASMRVGGQPQHF
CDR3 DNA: TGTGCCAGCATGAGGGTAGGTGGTCAGCCCCAGCATTTT

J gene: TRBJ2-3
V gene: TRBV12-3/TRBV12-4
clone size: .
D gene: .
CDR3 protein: CASSFEGSADTQYF
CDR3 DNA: TGTGCCAGCAGTTTCGAAGGGAGTGCAGATACGCAGTATTTT

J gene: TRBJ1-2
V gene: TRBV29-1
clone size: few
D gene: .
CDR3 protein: CSVDSQYGYGYTF
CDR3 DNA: TGCAGCGTTGATAGCCAATACGGATATGGCTACACCTTC